This T cell receptor (beta chain) was sequenced for a study of glioma-infiltrating T cells. Concerning this clonotype itself: A much larger clonotype is one base distant, so this may be a read error.

Germline V lookup: CDR1 LNHDA, CDR2 SQIVND (reference sequence). The length of the CDR3 is 15 residues. Using RNA template, CDR3s of TCR alpha and beta were amplified with iRepertoire arm-PCR. TCRdb ran MiXCR on the multiplex PCR reads and lists one entry per CDR3 protein. This sample yields 100,000 to 150,000 distinct CDR3 sequences, of which roughly 23% are seen a single time; around 15% belongs to the top ten. The receptor was isolated from a human donor with low-grade glioma or glioblastoma, undergoing nonglioma brain surgery, or in good health (not recorded which). The sequencing sample was made of glioma tissue, nonneoplastic brain tissue, or PBMCs (not recorded which). The chain employs TRBV19 and TRBJ2-7; D is undetermined. CDR3 bases: TGTGCCAGTAGTATAGGCGTATCCGTGTCCTACGAGCGGTACTTC. It codes for CASSIGVSVSYERYF.